These 4 T cell receptor beta chains came from one sample sequenced in a study of blood T cell repertoires in COVID-19. Assay: immunoSEQ multiplex PCR; the TCRdb copy retains only in-frame clones and omits some. The sample holds roughly 250,000 clones, approximately 82% seen once. Sequenced: peripheral blood. The receptors come from a woman over 75 with active or convalescent COVID-19.

There are a few counts of this clone. V and J are TRBV6-6 and TRBJ2-7; 10 positions match TRBD1. The CDR3 has 15 residues. The V segment lost 5 bases and the J segment 2 bases; nucleotides outside the gene matches: 6. Per germline, CDR1 MNHNY and CDR2 SVGAGI (reference sequence). In nucleotides, the CDR3 is TGTGCCAGCAGTCGATCGGACAGGGGGACCTACGAGCAGTACTTC. The encoded protein is CASSRSDRGTYEQYF.

The rearrangement links TRBV28 to TRBJ1-2, with 8 positions matching TRBD1. The CDR3 contains 13 residues. With V trimmed by 10 bases and J by 0 bases, 4 bases remained unmatched. The V gene's germline CDR1 is MDHEN and CDR2 SYDVKM. CDR3 sequence (DNA): TGTGCCACGGACAGGGAGCCTAACTATGGCTACACCTTC. The encoded protein is CATDREPNYGYTF.

The count of this clone is one. The chain is built from TRBV5-1 and TRBJ1-5, with 7 bases matching TRBD1. The CDR3 is 13 amino acids. The V gene end was trimmed by 4 bases and the J gene end by 5 bases; junction bases not matched to a gene: 3. CDR1 and CDR2 (germline): SGHRS, YFSETQ. CDR3 loop: CASSPTGDQPQHF. In DNA form, the CDR3 reads TGCGCCAGCAGCCCTACAGGGGATCAGCCCCAGCATTTT.

This chain connects TRBV30 to TRBJ1-1; D uncertain. V was shortened by 4 bases and J by 0 bases, with 9 bases between the two germline ends. The CDR3 consists of 13 residues. Per the germline V gene, CDR1 is GTSNPN and CDR2 is SVGIG (reference sequence). Here the CDR3 reads CAWKHDMNTEAFF. In nucleotides, the CDR3 is TGTGCCTGGAAACATGATATGAACACTGAAGCTTTCTTT.